These 22 T cell receptor beta chains came from one sample sequenced in a study of cytomegalovirus exposure and HLA in healthy donors. Primers for the PCR totalled 60 Vbeta and 13 Jbeta. This table comes from immunoSEQ multiplex PCR, and its TCRdb copy is limited to in-frame clones, with some not included. The data hold some 150,000 clones, with over 70% observed a single time. The sample comprised PBMCs. All receptors come from a man aged 30-40 years in good health and CMV-seronegative.

V gene TRBV7-3 combines with J gene TRBJ2-5; D is perhaps TRBD2 (5 bases). The CDR3 contains 15 residues. V lost 5 bases, J lost 1 base, and 14 bases lay in between. Germline V gene lookup returns CDR1 SGHTA and CDR2 FQGTGA. The chain's CDR3 is CASSLHGVSQETQYF. CDR3 DNA sequence: TGTGCCAGCAGCCTTCACGGGGTTTCCCAAGAGACCCAGTACTTC. Full variable domain (rest looked up from reference TRBV7-3 and TRBJ2-5): GAGVSQTPSNKVTEKGKYVELRCDPISGHTALYWYRQSLGQGPEFLIYFQGTGAADDSGLPNDRFFAVRPEGSVSTLKIQRTERGDSAVYLCASSLHGVSQETQYFGPGTRLLVL.

CDR3 amino acids: CASSPRDREYNEQFF. CDR3 DNA sequence: TGTGCCAGCAGCCCGAGGGACAGGGAATACAATGAGCAGTTCTTC. The chain combines TRBV9 with TRBJ2-1; 9 nucleotides match TRBD1. With 4 bases clipped from V and 4 bases from J, the junction kept 6 bases outside the gene matches. Germline V lookup: CDR1 SGDLS, CDR2 YYNGEE. The CDR3 runs to 15 residues.

This clone was seen once. The chain links TRBV11-2 to TRBJ2-5; D is uncertain. The DNA matches TRBJ2-7 better at its end, which makes the J call doubtful. Germline lookup yields CDR1 SGHAT and CDR2 FQNNGV. This CDR3 contains 13 residues. This CDR3 reads CASSFPTGYEQYF. In DNA form, the CDR3 reads TGTGCCAGCAGCTTTCCGACCGGGTACGAGCAGTACTTC.

J is TRBJ2-1 and V is TRBV18; D unclear. The CDR3 has 15 amino acids. From germline, CDR1 is KGHSH and CDR2 LQKENI. V lost 6 bases and J 5 bases, leaving 17 bases between the germline ends. The CDR3 here is CASSLLTGIHNEQFF. The CDR3 bases are TGTGCCAGCTCGCTACTTACGGGTATCCACAATGAGCAGTTCTTC.

The rearrangement uses TRBV28 and TRBJ2-2; the D is unclear. Trimming left V 6 bases short and J 4 bases short, with 12 bases between. Germline V gives CDR1 MDHEN, CDR2 SYDVKM. This CDR3 spans 14 amino acids. The CDR3 DNA sequence: TGTGCCAGCAGCACAAACATAGCCACCGGGGAGCTGTTTTTT. This translates into CASSTNIATGELFF. The variable domain in full, with the rest retrieved from reference TRBV28 and TRBJ2-2, is DVKVTQSSRYLVKRTGEKVFLECVQDMDHENMFWYRQDPGLGLRLIYFSYDVKMKEKGDIPEGYSVSREKKERFSLILESASTNQTSMYLCASSTNIATGELFFGEGSRLTVL.

This clone was observed a few times. This CDR3 reads CASSPPSGQANTGELFF. The DNA of the CDR3 is TGCGCCAGCAGCCCCCCATCTGGACAAGCGAACACCGGGGAGCTGTTTTTT. The rearrangement joins TRBV4-1 to TRBJ2-2; D possibly corresponds to TRBD1 (5 bases). V was shortened by 4 bases and J by 0 bases, with 15 bases between the two germline ends. Germline CDR1 reads MGHRA; CDR2 reads YSYEKL. This CDR3 contains 17 residues.

This clone appeared a single time. This chain connects TRBV7-9 to TRBJ1-5; 8 bases line up with TRBD1. J was trimmed by 5 bases and V by 5 bases; bases with no gene match: 11. Germline assignment: CDR1 SEHNR and CDR2 FQNEAQ (reference sequence). The CDR3 covers 16 residues. CDR3 DNA: TGTGCCAGCAGCCACTACAGGGGGGAAGGGGATCAGCCCCAGCATTTT. Encoded protein: CASSHYRGEGDQPQHF.

The V call is TRBV7-9, the J call TRBJ2-1, with 9 positions matching TRBD2. V was clipped by 7 bases and J by 5 bases; unmatched bases: 12. This CDR3 comprises 16 residues. Germline-derived CDR1 and CDR2 are SEHNR and FQNEAQ (reference sequence). CDR3 in amino acids: CASNTNSGSYDNEQFF. The CDR3 DNA reads as TGTGCCAGCAATACCAATAGCGGGAGTTACGACAATGAGCAGTTCTTC.

The chain couples TRBV30 to TRBJ2-7, with TRBD2 matching 10 bases. This CDR3 contains 16 residues. The germline CDR1 and CDR2 sequences are GTSNPN and SVGIG (reference sequence). Trimming took 3 bases from V and 2 from J; bases not matched to a gene: 10. For the CDR3, the DNA is TGTGCCTGGAGCATGGAATTAGGGACTAGCGCCTACGAGCAGTACTTC. Translation gives CAWSMELGTSAYEQYF.

CDR3 amino acids: CASSYPGEQFF. DNA for the CDR3: TGTGCCAGCAGCTACCCGGGGGAGCAGTTCTTC. The chain is built from TRBV7-2 and TRBJ2-1; D possibly corresponds to TRBD2 (5 bases). CDR3 size: 11 residues. Trimming shortened V by 4 bases and J by 10 bases, and 8 bases separated the two germline ends. The germline V gene has CDR1 SGHTA and CDR2 FQGNSA.

V and J are TRBV7-6 and TRBJ2-1; 13 bases match TRBD2. CDR3 length equals 21 residues. Germline CDR1 is SGHVS and CDR2 is FNYEAQ. The V and J ends lost 3 bases and 8 bases, in that order; junction bases with no gene match: 22. The CDR3: CASSLGTAGTSGITRRDEQFF. In DNA form, the CDR3 reads TGTGCCAGCAGCTTGGGGACAGCCGGGACTAGCGGGATAACCCGGAGGGATGAGCAGTTCTTC.

V usage is TRBV7-8 and J usage is TRBJ2-1, with TRBD1 as a possible D gene (5 bases). Germline V lookup: CDR1 SGHVS, CDR2 FQNEAQ. V was trimmed by 1 base and J by 8 bases, leaving 15 bases between them. The length of the CDR3 is 15 residues. CDR3 bases: TGTGCCAGCAGCTTAGAATCACAGGCAGAGGATGAGCAGTTCTTC. Protein product: CASSLESQAEDEQFF.

The chain couples TRBV9 to TRBJ1-1; 7 bases line up with TRBD1. V lost 0 bases and J lost 7; bases outside the gene matches: 6. The CDR3 runs to 14 residues. Germline CDR1 and CDR2: SGDLS and YYNGEE. The CDR3 DNA follows: TGTGCCAGCAGCGTAGAGGGGGCGCGAGGTGAAGCTTTCTTT. Protein: CASSVEGARGEAFF.

The gene calls are TRBV6-1 and TRBJ2-1, with D tentatively TRBD1 (6 bases). The V gene's germline CDR1 is MNHNS and CDR2 SASEGT. Deletions cut 5 bases from V and 4 bases from J, with 15 bases between. The length of the CDR3 is 15 residues. CDR3 DNA: TGTGCCAGCAGTAGTGACAGGCCCTTATACAATGAGCAGTTCTTC. Translation gives CASSSDRPLYNEQFF.

This clone was observed once. One end of the junction varies from germline; a read error may be responsible. The rearrangement links TRBV7-9 to TRBJ2-7, with D perhaps matching TRBD2 (6 bases). Germline V gene sequence: CDR1 SEHNR, CDR2 FQNEAQ (reference sequence). The CDR3 is 13 amino acids. CDR3 coding DNA: TGTTCCAGCAGCTTAAAACTAGCTAGCGAGCAGTACTTC. Its translation: CSSSLKLASEQYF.

The chain couples TRBV7-9 to TRBJ2-4, with 8 bases lining up with TRBD1. The CDR3 has 14 amino acids. In germline, CDR1 is SEHNR, CDR2 FQNEAQ (reference sequence). The J segment lost 7 bases and the V segment lost 3 bases, leaving 5 bases of the junction unmatched. The DNA for the CDR3 is TGTGCCAGCAGCTTGGACAGGGAAGGGAACATTCAGTACTTC. Its protein is CASSLDREGNIQYF.

The chain joins TRBV7-2 to TRBJ1-2; D gene ambiguous. CDR1 is SGHTA, CDR2 FQGNSA, per germline. This CDR3 spans 14 amino acids. V shed 5 bases and J shed 1 base, with 11 bases lying between them. The CDR3 protein is CASSPLGGNYGYTF. In nucleotides, the CDR3 is TGTGCCAGCAGCCCTTTAGGCGGTAACTATGGCTACACCTTC.

The gene calls are TRBV27 and TRBJ1-4, with 8 bases lining up with TRBD1. Germline trimming cut 0 bases from V and 5 bases from J; bases unmatched to any gene: 2. Germline V gene lookup returns CDR1 MNHEY and CDR2 SMNVEV (reference sequence). The CDR3 has 15 residues. The CDR3 here is CASSLSTGVNEKLFF. The DNA for the CDR3 is TGTGCCAGCAGTTTATCGACAGGGGTAAATGAAAAACTGTTTTTT.

J is TRBJ2-1 and V is TRBV10-1; TRBD2 might be the D (5 bases). V dropped 6 bases and J dropped 6 bases, with 15 bases sitting between them. CDR1 and CDR2 from the germline V gene are WNHNN and SYGVQD (reference sequence). This CDR3 is built from 14 residues. DNA of the CDR3: TGCGCCAGCAGCGACCCATCCCGGGGCAATGAGCAGTTCTTC. Its translation is CASSDPSRGNEQFF.

The J gene is TRBJ2-1, the V gene TRBV5-8; D possibly corresponds to TRBD1 (6 bases). The V and J ends lost 2 bases and 8 bases respectively, with 17 bases between them. Per germline, CDR1 SGHTS and CDR2 YDEGEE. This CDR3 has 15 residues. The CDR3 DNA sequence: TGTGCCAGCAGCTTTTGGCGAGGGGGATCGGATGAGCAGTTCTTC. It codes for CASSFWRGGSDEQFF.

The chain is built from TRBV7-2 and TRBJ2-3; 7 positions agree with TRBD2. Looked up from germline, CDR1 is SGHTA and CDR2 is FQGNSA. The CDR3 has 15 residues. The V gene end was trimmed by 4 bases and the J gene end by 2 bases; junction bases not matched to a gene: 6. CDR3 loop: CASSSSRGNTDTQYF. CDR3 DNA: TGTGCCAGCAGCTCCTCGCGGGGGAACACAGATACGCAGTATTTT.

The CDR3 sequence is CASSFGYRGNEKLFF. The DNA of the CDR3 is TGTGCCAGCAGCTTCGGGTATCGAGGGAATGAAAAACTGTTTTTT. J is TRBJ1-4 and V is TRBV13, with D unresolved. V was cut by 3 bases and J by 5 bases, with 13 bases left in between. There are 15 residues in the CDR3. In germline, CDR1 is PRHDT, CDR2 FYEKMQ (reference sequence).